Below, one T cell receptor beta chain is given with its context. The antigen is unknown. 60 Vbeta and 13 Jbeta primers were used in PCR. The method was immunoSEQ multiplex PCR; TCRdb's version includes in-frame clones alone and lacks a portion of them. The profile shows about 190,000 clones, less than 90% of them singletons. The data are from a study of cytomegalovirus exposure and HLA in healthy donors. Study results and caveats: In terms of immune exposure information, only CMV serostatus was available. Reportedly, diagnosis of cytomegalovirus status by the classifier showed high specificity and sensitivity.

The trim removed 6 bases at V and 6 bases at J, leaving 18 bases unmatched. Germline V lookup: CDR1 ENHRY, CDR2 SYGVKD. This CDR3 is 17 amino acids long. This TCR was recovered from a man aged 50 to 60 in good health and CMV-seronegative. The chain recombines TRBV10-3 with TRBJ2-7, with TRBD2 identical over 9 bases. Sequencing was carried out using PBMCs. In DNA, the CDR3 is TGTGCCATCAGGCGGGGGGGCGGGAGGGCCGATAAACGCGAGCAGTACTTC. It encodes CAIRRGGGRADKREQYF.